These 12 T cell receptor beta chains were all obtained from the same sample, sequenced in a study of blood T cell repertoires in COVID-19. Assay used: immunoSEQ multiplex PCR; TCRdb lists only in-frame clones, some missing. The sample has 200,000 or so clones; about four fifths are singletons. The material sequenced was peripheral blood. The receptors were sampled from an elderly woman with COVID-19, enrolled during active disease.

This chain joins TRBV4-1 and TRBJ2-3; 10 nucleotides agree with TRBD2. This CDR3 is 17 amino acids long. Looked up from germline, CDR1 is MGHRA and CDR2 is YSYEKL. V shed 1 base and J 1 base; nucleotides not matched to a gene: 5. The CDR3 protein is CASSQGLAGWGTDTQYF. The DNA of the CDR3 is TGCGCCAGCAGCCAAGGACTAGCGGGCTGGGGCACAGATACGCAGTATTTT.

The V call is TRBV6-2 or TRBV6-3, the J call TRBJ2-1; TRBD2 matches at 12 bases. Germline CDR1 is MNHEY and CDR2 is SVGEGT. The CDR3 covers 15 residues. V trimming: 2 bases; J trimming: 6 bases; junction bases outside the gene matches: 2. DNA of the CDR3: TGTGCCAGCAGTTACACTAGCGGGAGGTCCAATGAGCAGTTCTTC. Its protein is CASSYTSGRSNEQFF.

V gene TRBV4-1 combines with J gene TRBJ1-1; D is possibly TRBD1 (5 bases). Germline lookup yields CDR1 MGHRA and CDR2 YSYEKL. The CDR3 runs 18 residues. V lost 4 bases and J lost 0, with 21 bases in between. The CDR3 DNA reads as TGCGCCAGCAGCCGATACTCACTACCGGGACTAATGAACACTGAAGCTTTCTTT. Translated: CASSRYSLPGLMNTEAFF.

This sequence joins TRBV5-1 and TRBJ1-2, with 8 bases fitting TRBD1. After removal of 3 bases from V and 4 bases from J, the junction contained 5 bases not matched to a gene. Germline lookup yields CDR1 SGHRS and CDR2 YFSETQ. The CDR3 has 14 amino acids. The CDR3 bases are TGCGCCAGCAGCTCACAGGGGGAAGCCTATGGCTACACCTTC. Translated, it gives CASSSQGEAYGYTF.

The chain employs TRBV6-5 and TRBJ2-5; a possible D gene is TRBD1 (7 bases). Per the germline V gene, CDR1 is MNHEY and CDR2 is SVGAGI. V was trimmed by 2 bases and J by 5 bases, leaving 18 bases between them. The length of the CDR3 is 16 residues. The CDR3 here is CASSYGDGRGVETQYF. The DNA for the CDR3 is TGTGCCAGCAGTTACGGGGATGGCAGGGGGGTCGAGACCCAGTACTTC.

The chain uses TRBV10-3 and TRBJ2-5; 9 nucleotides match TRBD1. Trimming removed 6 bases from V and 4 bases from J; junction bases left unmatched: 9. CDR3 length: 15 residues. Germline assignment: CDR1 ENHRY and CDR2 SYGVKD. Here the CDR3 DNA reads TGTGCCATCAGCTCCGGGACAGGGTCCAGAGAGACCCAGTACTTC. Protein: CAISSGTGSRETQYF.

The chain couples TRBV9 to TRBJ2-5; D may be TRBD2 (5 bases). CDR1 SGDLS and CDR2 YYNGEE come from the germline V gene. V was cut by 4 bases and J by 1 base, with 11 bases left in between. The CDR3 is 14 amino acids. CDR3 region: CASSPGLSQETQYF. The DNA of the CDR3 is TGTGCCAGCAGCCCAGGACTGAGCCAAGAGACCCAGTACTTC.

This chain links TRBV5-1 with TRBJ1-2, with D tentatively TRBD1 (5 bases). Trimming shortened V by 4 bases and J by 8 bases, and 9 bases separated the two germline ends. The germline V gene has CDR1 SGHRS and CDR2 YFSETQ. CDR3 length equals 11 residues. The CDR3 DNA follows: TGCGCCAGCAGCGTCGGACACGGCTACACCTTC. This sequence encodes CASSVGHGYTF.

The rearrangement uses TRBV7-9 and TRBJ2-1, with D possibly being TRBD2 (5 bases). The length of the CDR3 is 17 residues. The V gene lost 0 bases and the J gene lost 1 base, with 13 bases spanning the gap. CDR1 and CDR2 from the germline V gene are SEHNR and FQNEAQ (reference sequence). CDR3 nucleotide sequence: TGTGCCAGCAGCTTAGCCTTTAGCGCGGAATCCTACAATGAGCAGTTCTTC. It is translated as CASSLAFSAESYNEQFF.

The rearrangement uses TRBV5-6 and TRBJ2-5; D may be TRBD2 (6 bases). Germline CDR1 SGHDT, CDR2 YYEEEE. Trimming took 3 bases from V and 9 from J, leaving 12 bases between them. CDR3 length equals 12 residues. This CDR3 is CASSSDYGAQYF. CDR3 DNA: TGTGCCAGCAGCTCGGACTACGGGGCCCAGTACTTC.

This clone was detected only once. The J gene is TRBJ2-2, the V gene TRBV5-5; possibly TRBD1 for D (5 bases). CDR3 length: 14 residues. V lost 0 bases and J 10 bases, leaving 13 bases between the germline ends. Per the germline V gene, CDR1 is SGHKS and CDR2 is YYEKEE (reference sequence). The CDR3 region is CASSLVQGIEELFF. The CDR3 region has the DNA TGTGCCAGCAGCTTGGTTCAGGGAATTGAGGAGCTGTTTTTT.

Concerning this clone: The sample has other DNA sequences that encode this CDR3 too. This chain links TRBV28 with TRBJ2-7; 11 nucleotides line up with TRBD2. Germline V CDR1 and CDR2: MDHEN, SYDVKM. The junction had 2 bases not matched to a gene; V was cut back by 3 bases and J by 4 bases. The CDR3 covers 14 residues. Here the CDR3 reads CASSFLAGGYEQYF. The CDR3 region has the DNA TGTGCCAGCAGTTTTTTAGCGGGAGGGTACGAGCAGTACTTC.